Described below is a single T cell receptor beta chain sequence and its context. Antigen unknown. CDR3 length: 14 residues. Germline V gene lookup returns CDR1 GTSNPN and CDR2 SVGIG (reference sequence). Trimming took 0 bases from V and 3 from J, leaving 12 bases between them. PBMC-derived CD4+ and CD8+ T cells were sorted. The data are from a study of CD8+ T cells in alopecia areata. Points from the study as a whole: Shared TCR sequences were less clear between patients than in mice, possibly partly from HLA diversity. Normal skin's resident alphabeta T cells are sequenced alongside lesional scalp T cells.

Following extraction, RNA underwent reverse transcription to cDNA, which served as the sequencing template. Sequencing was performed with immunoSEQ multiplex PCR; in TCRdb, only in-frame clones are kept and a portion is missing. The sample shows approximately 150,000 clones, 62% of them seen only once. The rearrangement links TRBV30 to TRBJ2-7; perhaps TRBD2 as D (5 bases). The TCR sequence derives from a human donor in good health. Sequenced sample: CD8+ T cells sorted from blood. The CDR3 loop is CAWSVAATYYEQYF. DNA of the CDR3: TGTGCCTGGAGTGTAGCGGCCACTTACTACGAGCAGTACTTC.